The source of this T cell receptor beta chain is a study of T-cell reconstitution after alpha-beta-depleted transplantation in children (dated by TCRdb to 2016 to 2017). The study in broad terms: T-cell immune reconstitution after TCRalphabeta/CD19-depleted allogeneic hematopoietic cell transplantation in children was quantitatively tracked in the study by means of TCR repertoire profiling.

According to the germline V gene, CDR1 reads LGHNA and CDR2 reads YSLEER. The CDR3 starts with the cysteine, ends with the phenylalanine, and has 15 residues. Only the CDR3 portion is preserved as DNA: 45 bases, with reading frame beginning at the first base. V is cut by 1 base and J by 2 bases, and the space between the germline ends is 10 bases. The sample's treatment or condition, from its label and the paper: allogeneic hematopoietic cell transplantation with graft depleted of TCRalphabeta T cells and CD19 B cells. The transplant recipients were children given TCRalphabeta/CD19-depleted allogeneic hematopoietic cell grafts. Findings and caveats that apply to the study as a whole: The high TCRbeta diversity at day 60 in some patients was ascribed to recipient T cells and intrathymic progenitors that had survived conditioning. Over the following months the frequencies of hyperexpanded clones went down, and after one year T-cell counts and TCRbeta diversity were mostly credited to newly produced T cells. Apparently early alphabetaT-cell count recovery about two months after transplant reportedly relied on only several hundred rapidly expanded clones derived from non-depleted graft cells.

This clonotype was counted only a few times. The antigen it binds to is not known. No base quality information exists; no much larger clone differs at one position. The protocol used for the library was PCR. Sequencing took place on an Illumina HiSeq 2500. Molecular barcoding was employed in the preparation of TCR libraries, with unique molecular identifiers being used to normalize TCRbeta repertoire quantification. In-frame beta chains were kept once TCRdb had trimmed the public reads at Q25 with fastp and called clones with MiXCR. Identical CDR3 protein sequences are pooled into one entry, listed with their most common genes and DNA. The sample has about 130,000 distinct CDR3 sequences on record, 9.5% to 10% of them singletons. The top ten constitute around 24% of the sample.

The rearrangement joined TRBV4-3 to TRBJ2-3; too little of a D gene remains to name it. This TCR was recovered from a girl less than two years old who had a stem cell transplant for combined immunodeficiency, so the T cells may come from the graft donor. The source was PBMCs, mostly from graft donor cells, collected 180 days after TCRalphabeta/CD19-depleted stem cell transplant. The CDR3 corresponds to CASSQGGSATDTQYF. The DNA sequence is as follows: TGCGCCAGCAGCCAAGGCGGAAGTGCCACAGATACGCAGTATTTT.